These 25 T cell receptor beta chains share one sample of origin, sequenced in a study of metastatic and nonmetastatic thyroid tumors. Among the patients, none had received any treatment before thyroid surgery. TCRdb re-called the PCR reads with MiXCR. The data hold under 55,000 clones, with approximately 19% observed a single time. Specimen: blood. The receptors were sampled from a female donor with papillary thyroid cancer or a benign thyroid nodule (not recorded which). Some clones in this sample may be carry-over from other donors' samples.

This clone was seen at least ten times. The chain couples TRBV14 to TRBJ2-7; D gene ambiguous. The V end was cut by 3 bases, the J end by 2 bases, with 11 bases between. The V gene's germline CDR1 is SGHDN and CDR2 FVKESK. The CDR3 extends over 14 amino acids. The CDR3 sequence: CASSHQGRTYEQYF. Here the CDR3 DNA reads TGTGCCAGCAGCCATCAAGGTCGCACCTACGAGCAGTACTTC.

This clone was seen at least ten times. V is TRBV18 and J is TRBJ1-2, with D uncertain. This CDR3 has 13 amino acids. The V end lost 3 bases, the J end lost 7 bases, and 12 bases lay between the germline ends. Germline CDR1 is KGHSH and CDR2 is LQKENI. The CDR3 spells CASSPNTRTGYTF. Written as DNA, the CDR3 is TGTGCCAGCTCACCTAACACCCGAACTGGCTACACCTTC.

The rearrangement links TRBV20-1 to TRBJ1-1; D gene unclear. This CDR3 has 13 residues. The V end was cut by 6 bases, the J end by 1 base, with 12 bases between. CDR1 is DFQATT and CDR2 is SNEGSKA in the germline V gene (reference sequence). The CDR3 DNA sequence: TGCAGTGCCATGGAGTTACAGAACACTGAAGCTTTCTTT. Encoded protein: CSAMELQNTEAFF.

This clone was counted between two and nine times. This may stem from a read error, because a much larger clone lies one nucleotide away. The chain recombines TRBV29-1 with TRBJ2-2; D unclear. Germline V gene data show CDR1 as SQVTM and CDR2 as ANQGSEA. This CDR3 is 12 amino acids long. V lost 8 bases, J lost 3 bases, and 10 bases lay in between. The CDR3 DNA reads TGCAGCTTTCTATACTACACCGGGGAGCTGTTTTTT. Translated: CSFLYYTGELFF.

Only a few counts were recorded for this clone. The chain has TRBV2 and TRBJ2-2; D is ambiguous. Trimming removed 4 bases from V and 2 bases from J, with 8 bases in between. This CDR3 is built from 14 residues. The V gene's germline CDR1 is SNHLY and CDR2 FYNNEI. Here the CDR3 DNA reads TGTGCCAGCAGTGGCAGTTCAAACACCGGGGAGCTGTTTTTT. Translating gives CASSGSSNTGELFF.

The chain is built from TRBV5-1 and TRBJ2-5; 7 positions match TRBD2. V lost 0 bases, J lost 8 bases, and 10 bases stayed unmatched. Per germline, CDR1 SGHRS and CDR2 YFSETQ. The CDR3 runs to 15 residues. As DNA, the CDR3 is TGCGCCAGCAGCTTGGTAGCGGGCCACCAATATACCCAGTACTTC. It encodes CASSLVAGHQYTQYF.

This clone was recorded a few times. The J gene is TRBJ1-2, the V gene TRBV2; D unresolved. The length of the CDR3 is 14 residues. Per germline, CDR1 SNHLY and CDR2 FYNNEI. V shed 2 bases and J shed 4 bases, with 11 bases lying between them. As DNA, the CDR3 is TGTGCCAGCAGTGAAAAGTCACCGCTCTATGGCTACACCTTC. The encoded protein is CASSEKSPLYGYTF.

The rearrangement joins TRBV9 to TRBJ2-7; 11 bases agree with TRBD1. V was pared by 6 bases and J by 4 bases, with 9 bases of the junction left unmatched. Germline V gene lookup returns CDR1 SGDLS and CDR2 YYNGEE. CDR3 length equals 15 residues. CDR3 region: CASIIGTGGLYEQYF. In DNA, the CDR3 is TGTGCCAGCATCATTGGGACAGGGGGACTATACGAGCAGTACTTC. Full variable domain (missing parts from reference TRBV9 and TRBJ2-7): DSGVTQTPKHLITATGQRVTLRCSPRSGDLSVYWYQQSLDQGLQFLIQYYNGEERAKGNILERFSAQQFPDLHSELNLSSLELGDSALYFCASIIGTGGLYEQYFGPGTRLTVT.

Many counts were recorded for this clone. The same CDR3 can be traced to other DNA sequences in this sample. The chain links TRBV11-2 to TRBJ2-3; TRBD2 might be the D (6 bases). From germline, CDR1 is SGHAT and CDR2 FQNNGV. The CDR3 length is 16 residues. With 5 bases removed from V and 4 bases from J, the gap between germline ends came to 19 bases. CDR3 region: CASSLTGTLSADTQYF. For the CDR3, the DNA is TGTGCCAGCAGCCTCACGGGGACTCTCTCGGCAGATACGCAGTATTTT.

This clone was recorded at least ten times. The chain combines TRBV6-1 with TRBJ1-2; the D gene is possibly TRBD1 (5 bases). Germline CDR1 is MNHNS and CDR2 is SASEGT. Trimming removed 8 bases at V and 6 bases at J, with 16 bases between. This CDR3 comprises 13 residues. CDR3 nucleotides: TGTGCCAGCCGGGTGGAAGCAGGGAATGGCTACACCTTC. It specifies CASRVEAGNGYTF.

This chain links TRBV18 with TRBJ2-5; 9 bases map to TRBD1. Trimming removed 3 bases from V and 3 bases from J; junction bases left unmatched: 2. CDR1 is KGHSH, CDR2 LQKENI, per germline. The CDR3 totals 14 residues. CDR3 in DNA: TGTGCCAGCTCACCTCGGACAGGGGAAGAGACCCAGTACTTC. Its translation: CASSPRTGEETQYF.

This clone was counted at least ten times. DNA of the CDR3: TGTGCCAGCAGCCCAGCCCCCGAGGTGGCACCCTGGGGTGGCTACACCTTC. This sequence encodes CASSPAPEVAPWGGYTF. The chain has TRBV9 and TRBJ1-2, with no clear D. CDR1 and CDR2 (germline): SGDLS, YYNGEE. The CDR3 runs 17 residues. Trimming left V 4 bases short and J 7 bases short, with 26 bases between.

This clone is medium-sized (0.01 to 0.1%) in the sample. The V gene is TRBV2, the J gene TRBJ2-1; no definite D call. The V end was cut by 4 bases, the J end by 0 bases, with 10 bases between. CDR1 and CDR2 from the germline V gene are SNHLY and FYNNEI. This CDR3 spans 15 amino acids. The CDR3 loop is CASSGRSHSYNEQFF. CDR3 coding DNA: TGTGCCAGCAGTGGACGCTCCCACTCCTACAATGAGCAGTTCTTC.

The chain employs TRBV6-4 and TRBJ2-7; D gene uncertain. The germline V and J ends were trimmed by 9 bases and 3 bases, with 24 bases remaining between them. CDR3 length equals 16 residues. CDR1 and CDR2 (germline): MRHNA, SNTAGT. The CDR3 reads CARGYRLSSQYYEQYF. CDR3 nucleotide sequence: TGTGCCAGAGGATATCGCTTATCTAGTCAATACTACGAGCAGTACTTC.

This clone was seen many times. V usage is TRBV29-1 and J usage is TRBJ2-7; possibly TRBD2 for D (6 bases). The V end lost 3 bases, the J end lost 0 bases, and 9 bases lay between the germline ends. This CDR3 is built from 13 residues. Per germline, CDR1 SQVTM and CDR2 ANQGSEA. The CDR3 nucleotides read TGCAGCGTTGACGGGGGTCACTCCTACGAGCAGTACTTC. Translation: CSVDGGHSYEQYF.

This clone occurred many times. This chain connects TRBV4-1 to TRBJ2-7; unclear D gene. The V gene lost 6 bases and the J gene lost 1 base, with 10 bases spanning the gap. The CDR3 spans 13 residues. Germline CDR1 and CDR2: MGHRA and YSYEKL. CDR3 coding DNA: TGCGCCAGCAGTCAGAGTTCGTCCTACGAGCAGTACTTC. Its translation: CASSQSSSYEQYF.

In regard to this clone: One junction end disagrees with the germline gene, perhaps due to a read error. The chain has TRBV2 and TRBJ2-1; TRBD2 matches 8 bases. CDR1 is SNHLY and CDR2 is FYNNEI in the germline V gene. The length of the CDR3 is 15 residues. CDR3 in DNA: TGTGCCGGCAGGATACTAGGACTAGCTAACAATGAGCAGTTCTTC. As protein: CAGRILGLANNEQFF. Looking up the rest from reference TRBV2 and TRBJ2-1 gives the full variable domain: EPEVTQTPSHQVTQMGQEVILRCVPISNHLYFYWYRQILGQKVEFLVSFYNNEISEKSEIFDDQFSVERPDGSNFTLKIRSTKLEDSAMYFCAGRILGLANNEQFFGPGTRLTVL.

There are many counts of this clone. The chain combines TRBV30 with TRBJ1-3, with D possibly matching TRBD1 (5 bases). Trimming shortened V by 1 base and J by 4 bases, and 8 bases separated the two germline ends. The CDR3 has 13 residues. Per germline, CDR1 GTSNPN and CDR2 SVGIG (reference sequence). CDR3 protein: CAWSDGAGNTIYF. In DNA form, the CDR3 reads TGTGCCTGGAGTGATGGGGCCGGAAACACCATATATTTT.

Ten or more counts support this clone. This CDR3 is CSVVSTAGTNTEAFF. The CDR3 DNA is TGCAGCGTTGTCTCGACCGCAGGGACGAACACTGAAGCTTTCTTT. The chain combines TRBV29-1 with TRBJ1-1; D is perhaps TRBD1 (5 bases). This CDR3 comprises 15 residues. V shed 4 bases and J shed 1 base, with 16 bases lying between them. From germline, CDR1 is SQVTM and CDR2 ANQGSEA.

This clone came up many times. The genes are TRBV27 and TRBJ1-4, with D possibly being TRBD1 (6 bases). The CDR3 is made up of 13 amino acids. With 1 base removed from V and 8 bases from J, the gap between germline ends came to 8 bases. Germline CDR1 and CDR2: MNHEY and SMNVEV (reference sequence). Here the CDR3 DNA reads TGTGCCAGCAGTTTATACAGGGCAGAAAAACTGTTTTTT. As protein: CASSLYRAEKLFF.

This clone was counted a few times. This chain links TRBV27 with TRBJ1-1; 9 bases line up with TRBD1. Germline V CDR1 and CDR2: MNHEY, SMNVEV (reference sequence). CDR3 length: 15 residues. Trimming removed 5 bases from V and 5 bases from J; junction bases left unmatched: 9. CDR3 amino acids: CASSKNRGLVTEAFF. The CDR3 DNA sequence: TGTGCCAGCAGTAAAAACAGGGGGCTGGTTACTGAAGCTTTCTTT.

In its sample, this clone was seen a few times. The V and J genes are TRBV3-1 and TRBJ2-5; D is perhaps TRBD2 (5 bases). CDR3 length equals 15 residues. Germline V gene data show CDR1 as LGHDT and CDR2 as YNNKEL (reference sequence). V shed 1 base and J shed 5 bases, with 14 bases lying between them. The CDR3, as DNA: TGTGCCAGCAGCCAAGTGCCTAGCTCTTTGGAGACCCAGTACTTC. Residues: CASSQVPSSLETQYF.

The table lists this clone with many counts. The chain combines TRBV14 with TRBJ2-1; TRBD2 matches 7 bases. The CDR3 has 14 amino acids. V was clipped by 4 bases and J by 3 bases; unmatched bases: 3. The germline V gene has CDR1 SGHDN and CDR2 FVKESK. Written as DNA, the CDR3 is TGTGCCAGCAGCCCGCGGGAGTTCTACAATGAGCAGTTCTTC. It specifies CASSPREFYNEQFF.

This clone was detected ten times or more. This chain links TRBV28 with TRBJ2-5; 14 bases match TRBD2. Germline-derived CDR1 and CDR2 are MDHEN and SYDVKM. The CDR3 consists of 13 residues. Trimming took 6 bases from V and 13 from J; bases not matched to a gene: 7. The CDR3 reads CASRQGTSGSLYF. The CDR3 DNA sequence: TGTGCCAGCAGGCAGGGGACTAGCGGGAGTTTGTACTTC. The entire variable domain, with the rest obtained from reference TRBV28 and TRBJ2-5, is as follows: DVKVTQSSRYLVKRTGEKVFLECVQDMDHENMFWYRQDPGLGLRLIYFSYDVKMKEKGDIPEGYSVSREKKERFSLILESASTNQTSMYLCASRQGTSGSLYFGPGTRLLVL.

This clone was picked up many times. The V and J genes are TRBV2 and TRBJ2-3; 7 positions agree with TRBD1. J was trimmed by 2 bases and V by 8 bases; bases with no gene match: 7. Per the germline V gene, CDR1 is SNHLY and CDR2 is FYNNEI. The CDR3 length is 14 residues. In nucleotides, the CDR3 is TGTGCCAGCGGGCTGGGACAGATCACAGATACGCAGTATTTT. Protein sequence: CASGLGQITDTQYF.